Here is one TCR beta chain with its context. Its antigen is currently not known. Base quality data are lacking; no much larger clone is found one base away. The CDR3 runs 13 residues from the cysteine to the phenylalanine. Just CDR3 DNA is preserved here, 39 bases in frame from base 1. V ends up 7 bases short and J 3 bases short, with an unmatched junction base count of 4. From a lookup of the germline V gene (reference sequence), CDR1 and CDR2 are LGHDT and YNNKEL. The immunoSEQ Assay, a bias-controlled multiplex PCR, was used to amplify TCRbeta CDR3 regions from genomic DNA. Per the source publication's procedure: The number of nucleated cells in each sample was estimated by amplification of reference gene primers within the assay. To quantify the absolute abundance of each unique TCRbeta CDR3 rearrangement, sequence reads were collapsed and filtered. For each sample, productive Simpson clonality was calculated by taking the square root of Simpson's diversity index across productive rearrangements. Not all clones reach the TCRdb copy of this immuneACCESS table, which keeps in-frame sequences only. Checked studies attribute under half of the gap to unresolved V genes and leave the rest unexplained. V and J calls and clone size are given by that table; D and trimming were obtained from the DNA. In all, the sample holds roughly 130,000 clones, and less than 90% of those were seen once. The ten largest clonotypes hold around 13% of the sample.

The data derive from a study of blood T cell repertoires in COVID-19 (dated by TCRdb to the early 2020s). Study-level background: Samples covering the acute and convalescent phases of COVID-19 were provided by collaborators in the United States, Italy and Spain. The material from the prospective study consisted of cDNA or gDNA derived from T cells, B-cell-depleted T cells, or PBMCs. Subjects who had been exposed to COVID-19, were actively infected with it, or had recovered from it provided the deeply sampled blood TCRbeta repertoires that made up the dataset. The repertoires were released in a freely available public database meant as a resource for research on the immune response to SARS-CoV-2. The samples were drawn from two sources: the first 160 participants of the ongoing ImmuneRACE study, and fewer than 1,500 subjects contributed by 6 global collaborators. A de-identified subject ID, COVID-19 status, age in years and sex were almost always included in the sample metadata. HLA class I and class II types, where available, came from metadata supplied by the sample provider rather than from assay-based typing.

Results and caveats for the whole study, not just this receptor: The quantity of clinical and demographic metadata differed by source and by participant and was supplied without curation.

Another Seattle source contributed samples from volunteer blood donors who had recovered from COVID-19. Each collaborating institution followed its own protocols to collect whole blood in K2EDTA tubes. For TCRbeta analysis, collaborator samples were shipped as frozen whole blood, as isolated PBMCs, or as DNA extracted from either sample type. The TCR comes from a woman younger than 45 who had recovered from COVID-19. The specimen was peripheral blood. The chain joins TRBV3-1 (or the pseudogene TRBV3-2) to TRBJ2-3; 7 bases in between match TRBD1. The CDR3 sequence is CASIRTGTDTQYF. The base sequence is TGTGCCAGCATCCGGACAGGTACAGATACGCAGTATTTT.